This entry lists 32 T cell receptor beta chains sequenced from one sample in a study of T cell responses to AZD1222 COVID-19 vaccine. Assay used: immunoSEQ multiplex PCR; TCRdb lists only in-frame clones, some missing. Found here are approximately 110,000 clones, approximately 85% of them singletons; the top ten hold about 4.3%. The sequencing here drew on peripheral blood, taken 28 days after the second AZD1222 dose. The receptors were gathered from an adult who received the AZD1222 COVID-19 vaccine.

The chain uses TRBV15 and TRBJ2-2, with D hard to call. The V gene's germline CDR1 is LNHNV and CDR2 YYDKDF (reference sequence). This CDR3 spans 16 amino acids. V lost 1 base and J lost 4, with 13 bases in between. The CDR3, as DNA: TGTGCCACCAGCAGAGTGGGCCGGACCACCACCGGGGAGCTGTTTTTT. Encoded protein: CATSRVGRTTTGELFF.

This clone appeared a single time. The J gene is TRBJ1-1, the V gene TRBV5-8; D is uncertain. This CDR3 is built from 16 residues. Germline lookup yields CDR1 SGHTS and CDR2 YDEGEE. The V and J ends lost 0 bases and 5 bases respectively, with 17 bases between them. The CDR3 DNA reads TGTGCCAGCAGCTTGGTGGTTATGACGCAGAGGACTGAAGCTTTCTTT. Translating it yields CASSLVVMTQRTEAFF.

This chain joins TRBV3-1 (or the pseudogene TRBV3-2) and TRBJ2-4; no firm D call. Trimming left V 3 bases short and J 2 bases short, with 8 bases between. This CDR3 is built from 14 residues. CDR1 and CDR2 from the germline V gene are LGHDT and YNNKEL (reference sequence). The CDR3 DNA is TGTGCCAGCAGCCAGGAGAGGTCCAAAAACATTCAGTACTTC. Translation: CASSQERSKNIQYF.

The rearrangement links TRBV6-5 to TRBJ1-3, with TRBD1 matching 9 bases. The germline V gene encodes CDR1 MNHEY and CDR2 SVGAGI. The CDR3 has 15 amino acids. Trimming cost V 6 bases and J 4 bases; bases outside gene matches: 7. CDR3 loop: CASSRTGVSGNTIYF. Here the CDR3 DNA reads TGTGCCAGCAGCCGGACAGGGGTCTCCGGAAACACCATATATTTT.

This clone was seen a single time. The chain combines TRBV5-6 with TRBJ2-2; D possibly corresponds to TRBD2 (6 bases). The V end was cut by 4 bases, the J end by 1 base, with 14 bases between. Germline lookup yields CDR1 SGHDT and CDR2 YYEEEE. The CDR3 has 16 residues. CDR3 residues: CASSAFGRGNTGELFF. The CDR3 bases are TGTGCCAGCAGCGCTTTCGGGCGGGGGAACACCGGGGAGCTGTTTTTT.

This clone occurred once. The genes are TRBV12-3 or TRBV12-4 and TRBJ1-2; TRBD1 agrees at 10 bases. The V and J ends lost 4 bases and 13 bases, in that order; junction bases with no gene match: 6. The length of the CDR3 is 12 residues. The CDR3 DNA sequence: TGTGCCAGCAGTTCCCGACAGGGGGCCATCACCTTC. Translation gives CASSSRQGAITF.

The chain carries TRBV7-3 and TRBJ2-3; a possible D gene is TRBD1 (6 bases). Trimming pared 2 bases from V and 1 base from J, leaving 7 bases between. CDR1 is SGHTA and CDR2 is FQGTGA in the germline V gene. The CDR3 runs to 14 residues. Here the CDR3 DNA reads TGTGCCAGCAGCTTAGGACAGCGCACAGATACGCAGTATTTT. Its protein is CASSLGQRTDTQYF.

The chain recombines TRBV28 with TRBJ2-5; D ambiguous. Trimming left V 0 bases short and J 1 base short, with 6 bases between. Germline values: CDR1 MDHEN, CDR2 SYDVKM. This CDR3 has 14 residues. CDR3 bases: TGTGCCAGCAGTTTATGGACTGTCCAAGAGACCCAGTACTTC. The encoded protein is CASSLWTVQETQYF.

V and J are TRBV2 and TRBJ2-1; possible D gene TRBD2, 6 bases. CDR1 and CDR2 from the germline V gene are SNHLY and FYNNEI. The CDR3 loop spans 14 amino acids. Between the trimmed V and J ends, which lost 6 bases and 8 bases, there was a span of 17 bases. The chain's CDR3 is CASRAGLGVHEQFF. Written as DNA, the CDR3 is TGTGCCAGCAGGGCGGGGCTAGGGGTCCATGAGCAGTTCTTC.

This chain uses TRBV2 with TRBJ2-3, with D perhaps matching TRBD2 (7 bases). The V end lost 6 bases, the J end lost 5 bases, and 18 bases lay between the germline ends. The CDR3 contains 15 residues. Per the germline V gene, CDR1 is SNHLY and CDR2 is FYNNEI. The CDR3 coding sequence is TGTGCCAGCAGAAGCGCGGGGGCCTACTTAGATACGCAGTATTTT. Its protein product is CASRSAGAYLDTQYF.

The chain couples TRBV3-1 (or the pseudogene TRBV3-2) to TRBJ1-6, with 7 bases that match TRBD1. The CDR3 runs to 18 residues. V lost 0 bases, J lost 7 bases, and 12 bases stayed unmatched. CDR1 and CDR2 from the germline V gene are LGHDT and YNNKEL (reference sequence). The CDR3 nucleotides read TGTGCCAGCAGCCAAGAGGCCTGGGACAGCCCATCCAATTCACCCCTCCACTTT. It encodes CASSQEAWDSPSNSPLHF.

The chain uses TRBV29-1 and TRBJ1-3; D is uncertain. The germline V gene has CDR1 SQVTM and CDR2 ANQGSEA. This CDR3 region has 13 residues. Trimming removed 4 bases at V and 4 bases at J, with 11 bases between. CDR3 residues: CSVVSRGGNTIYF. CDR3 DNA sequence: TGCAGCGTTGTAAGTCGAGGGGGAAACACCATATATTTT.

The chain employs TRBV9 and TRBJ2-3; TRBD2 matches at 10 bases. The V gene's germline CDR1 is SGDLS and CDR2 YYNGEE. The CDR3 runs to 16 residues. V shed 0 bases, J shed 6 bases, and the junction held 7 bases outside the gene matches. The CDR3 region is CASSVVLAGGSDTQYF. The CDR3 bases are TGTGCCAGCAGCGTAGTTTTAGCGGGGGGCTCCGATACGCAGTATTTT.

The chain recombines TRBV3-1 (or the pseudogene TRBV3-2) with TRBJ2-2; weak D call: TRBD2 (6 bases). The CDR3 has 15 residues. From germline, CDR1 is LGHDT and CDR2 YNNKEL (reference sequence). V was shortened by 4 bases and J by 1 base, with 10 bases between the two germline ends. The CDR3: CASSRLGENTGELFF. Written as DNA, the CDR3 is TGTGCCAGCAGCCGACTAGGGGAGAACACCGGGGAGCTGTTTTTT.

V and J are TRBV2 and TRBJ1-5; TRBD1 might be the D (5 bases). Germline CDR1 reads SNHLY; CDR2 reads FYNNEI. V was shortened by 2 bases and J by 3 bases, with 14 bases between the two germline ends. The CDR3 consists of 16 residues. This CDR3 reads CASSEQGAYNNQPQHF. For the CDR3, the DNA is TGTGCCAGCAGTGAACAAGGGGCCTATAACAATCAGCCCCAGCATTTT.

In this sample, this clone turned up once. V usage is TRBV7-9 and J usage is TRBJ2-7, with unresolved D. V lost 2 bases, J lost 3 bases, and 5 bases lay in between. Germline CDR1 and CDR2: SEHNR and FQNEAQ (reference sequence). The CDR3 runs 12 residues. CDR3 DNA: TGTGCCAGCAGCTTAAAGAACTACGAGCAGTACTTC. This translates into CASSLKNYEQYF.

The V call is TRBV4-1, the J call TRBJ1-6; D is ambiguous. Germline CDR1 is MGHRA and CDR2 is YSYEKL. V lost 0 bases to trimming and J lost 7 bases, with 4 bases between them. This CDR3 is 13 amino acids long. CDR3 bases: TGCGCCAGCAGCCAAGAGAGGAATTCACCCCTCCACTTT. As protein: CASSQERNSPLHF.

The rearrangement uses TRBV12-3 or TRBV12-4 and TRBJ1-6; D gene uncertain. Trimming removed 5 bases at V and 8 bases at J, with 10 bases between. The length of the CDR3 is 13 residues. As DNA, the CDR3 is TGTGCCAGCAGTAGGGTGGTCGATTCACCCCTCCACTTT. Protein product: CASSRVVDSPLHF.

The CDR3 spells CASSSLINTEAFF. Here the CDR3 DNA reads TGTGCCAGCAGCTCCTTGATCAACACTGAAGCTTTCTTT. The rearrangement uses TRBV7-3 and TRBJ1-1; D not certain. CDR1 and CDR2 from the germline V gene are SGHTA and FQGTGA. The CDR3 has 13 amino acids. The V end lost 4 bases, the J end lost 2 bases, and 8 bases lay between the germline ends.

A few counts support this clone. CDR3 nucleotides: TGTGCCAGCAGCTTAGAAGGTTGGGGGGTCCAGAGCTCCTACAATGAGCAGTTCTTC. Its protein product is CASSLEGWGVQSSYNEQFF. The chain has TRBV7-8 and TRBJ2-1, with D perhaps matching TRBD2 (6 bases). Germline V lookup: CDR1 SGHVS, CDR2 FQNEAQ. Trimming cost V 1 base and J 0 bases, with 19 bases left between them. This CDR3 is 19 amino acids long.

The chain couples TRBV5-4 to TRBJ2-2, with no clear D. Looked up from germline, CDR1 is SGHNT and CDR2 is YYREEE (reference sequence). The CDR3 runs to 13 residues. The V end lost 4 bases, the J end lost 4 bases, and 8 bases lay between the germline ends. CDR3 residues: CASSPSSTGELFF. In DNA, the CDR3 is TGTGCCAGCAGCCCCTCATCCACCGGGGAGCTGTTTTTT. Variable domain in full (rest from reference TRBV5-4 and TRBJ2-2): ETGVTQSPTHLIKTRGQQVTLRCSSQSGHNTVSWYQQALGQGPQFIFQYYREEENGRGNFPPRFSGLQFPNYSSELNVNALELDDSALYLCASSPSSTGELFFGEGSRLTVL.

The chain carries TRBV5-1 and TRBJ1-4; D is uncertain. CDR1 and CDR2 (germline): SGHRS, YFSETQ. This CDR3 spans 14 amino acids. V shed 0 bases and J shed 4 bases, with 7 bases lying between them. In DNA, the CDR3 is TGCGCCAGCAGCTTGGACACCCTTAATGAAAAACTGTTTTTT. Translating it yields CASSLDTLNEKLFF. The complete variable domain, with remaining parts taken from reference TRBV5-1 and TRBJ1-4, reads KAGVTQTPRYLIKTRGQQVTLSCSPISGHRSVSWYQQTPGQGLQFLFEYFSETQRNKGNFPGRFSGRQFSNSRSEMNVSTLELGDSALYLCASSLDTLNEKLFFGSGTQLSVL.

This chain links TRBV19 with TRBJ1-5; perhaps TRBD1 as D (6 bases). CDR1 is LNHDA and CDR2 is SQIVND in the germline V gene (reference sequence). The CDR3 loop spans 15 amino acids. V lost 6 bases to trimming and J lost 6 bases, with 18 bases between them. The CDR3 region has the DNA TGTGCCAGTAGGACTACAGGGATGATTAGTCAGCCCCAGCATTTT. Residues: CASRTTGMISQPQHF.

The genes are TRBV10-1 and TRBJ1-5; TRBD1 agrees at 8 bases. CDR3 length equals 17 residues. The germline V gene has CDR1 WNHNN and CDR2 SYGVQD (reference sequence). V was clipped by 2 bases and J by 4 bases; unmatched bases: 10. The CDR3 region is CASSEPPGDRGNQPQHF. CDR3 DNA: TGCGCCAGCAGTGAGCCCCCCGGCGACAGGGGAAATCAGCCCCAGCATTTT.

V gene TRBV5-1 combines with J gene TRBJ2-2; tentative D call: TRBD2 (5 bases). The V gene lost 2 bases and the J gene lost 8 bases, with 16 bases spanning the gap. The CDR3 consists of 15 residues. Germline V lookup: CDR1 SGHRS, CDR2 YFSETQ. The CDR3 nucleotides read TGCGCCAGCAGCTTTGAACTGGAGGTGTCTGGGGAGCTGTTTTTT. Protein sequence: CASSFELEVSGELFF.

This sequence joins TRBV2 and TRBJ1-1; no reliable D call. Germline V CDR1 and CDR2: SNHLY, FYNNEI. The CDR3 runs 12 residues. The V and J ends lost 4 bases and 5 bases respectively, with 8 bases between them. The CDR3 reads CASSGSRTEAFF. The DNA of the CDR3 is TGTGCCAGCAGTGGATCGCGGACTGAAGCTTTCTTT.

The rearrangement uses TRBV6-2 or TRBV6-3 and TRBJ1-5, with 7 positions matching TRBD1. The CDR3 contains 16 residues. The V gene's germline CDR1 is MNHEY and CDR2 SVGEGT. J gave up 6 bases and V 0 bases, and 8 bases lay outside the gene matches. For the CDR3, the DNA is TGTGCCAGCAGTTACTCCGACAGGGTCGGCGGTCAGCCCCAGCATTTT. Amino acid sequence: CASSYSDRVGGQPQHF.

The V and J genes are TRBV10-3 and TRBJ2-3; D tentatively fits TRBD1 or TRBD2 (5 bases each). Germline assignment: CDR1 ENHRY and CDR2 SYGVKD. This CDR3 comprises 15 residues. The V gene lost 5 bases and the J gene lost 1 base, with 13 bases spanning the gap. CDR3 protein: CAISTGTSGTDTQYF. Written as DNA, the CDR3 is TGTGCCATCAGTACCGGGACGTCCGGCACAGATACGCAGTATTTT.

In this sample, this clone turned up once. This chain's CDR3 is CASSPSLGLGWETQYF. CDR3 in DNA: TGCGCCAGCAGCCCCAGCCTAGGGCTGGGGTGGGAGACCCAGTACTTC. The chain joins TRBV5-1 to TRBJ2-5; D ambiguous. CDR1 and CDR2 from the germline V gene are SGHRS and YFSETQ. V dropped 4 bases and J dropped 5 bases, with 21 bases sitting between them. The CDR3 totals 16 residues.

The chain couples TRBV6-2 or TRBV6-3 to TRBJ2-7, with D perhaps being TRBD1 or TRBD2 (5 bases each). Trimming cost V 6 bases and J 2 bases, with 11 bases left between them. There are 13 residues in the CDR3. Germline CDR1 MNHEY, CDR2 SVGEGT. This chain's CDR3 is CASSKGRTYEQYF. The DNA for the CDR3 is TGTGCCAGCAGCAAGGGACGGACCTACGAGCAGTACTTC.

Here the CDR3 DNA reads TGTGCCAGCAGCTTAGTAGGTGCTTCGGGAAACACCATATATTTT. Protein product: CASSLVGASGNTIYF. The chain uses TRBV7-9 and TRBJ1-3; D uncertain. Trimming took 1 base from V and 4 from J, leaving 11 bases between them. The length of the CDR3 is 15 residues. Germline lookup yields CDR1 SEHNR and CDR2 FQNEAQ (reference sequence).

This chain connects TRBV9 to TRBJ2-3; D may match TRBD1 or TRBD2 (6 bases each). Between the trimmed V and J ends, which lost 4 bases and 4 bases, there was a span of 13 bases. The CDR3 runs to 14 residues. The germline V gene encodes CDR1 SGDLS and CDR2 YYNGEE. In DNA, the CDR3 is TGTGCCAGCAGCCCCGGAGGGGGTCCAGATACGCAGTATTTT. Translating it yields CASSPGGGPDTQYF. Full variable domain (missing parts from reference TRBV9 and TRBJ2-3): DSGVTQTPKHLITATGQRVTLRCSPRSGDLSVYWYQQSLDQGLQFLIQYYNGEERAKGNILERFSAQQFPDLHSELNLSSLELGDSALYFCASSPGGGPDTQYFGPGTRLTVL.